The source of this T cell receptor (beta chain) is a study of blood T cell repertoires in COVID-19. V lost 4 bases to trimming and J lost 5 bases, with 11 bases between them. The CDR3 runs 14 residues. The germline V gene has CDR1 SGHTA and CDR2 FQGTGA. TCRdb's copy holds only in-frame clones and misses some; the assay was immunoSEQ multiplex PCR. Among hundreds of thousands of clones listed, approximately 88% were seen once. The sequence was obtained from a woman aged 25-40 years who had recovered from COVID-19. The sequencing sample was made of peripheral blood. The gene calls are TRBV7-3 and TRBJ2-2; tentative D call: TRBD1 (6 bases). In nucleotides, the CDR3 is TGTGCCAGCAGCTCGGGACATAGGACCGGGGAGCTGTTTTTT. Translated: CASSSGHRTGELFF. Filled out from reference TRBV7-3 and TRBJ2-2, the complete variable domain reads GAGVSQTPSNKVTEKGKYVELRCDPISGHTALYWYRQSLGQGPEFLIYFQGTGAADDSGLPNDRFFAVRPEGSVSTLKIQRTERGDSAVYLCASSSGHRTGELFFGEGSRLTVL.